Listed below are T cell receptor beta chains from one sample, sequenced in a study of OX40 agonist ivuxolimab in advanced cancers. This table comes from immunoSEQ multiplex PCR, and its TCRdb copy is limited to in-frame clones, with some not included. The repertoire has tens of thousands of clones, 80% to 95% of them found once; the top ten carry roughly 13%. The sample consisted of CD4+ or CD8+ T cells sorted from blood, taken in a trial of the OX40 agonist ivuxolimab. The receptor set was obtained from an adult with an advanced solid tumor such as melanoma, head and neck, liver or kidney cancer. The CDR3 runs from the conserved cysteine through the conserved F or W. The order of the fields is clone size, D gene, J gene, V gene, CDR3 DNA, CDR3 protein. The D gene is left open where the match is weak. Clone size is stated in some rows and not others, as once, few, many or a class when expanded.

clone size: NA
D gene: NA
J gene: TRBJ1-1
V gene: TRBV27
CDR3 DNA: TGTGCCAGCAGGAGCATGAACACTGAAGCTTTCTTT
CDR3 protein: CASRSMNTEAFF

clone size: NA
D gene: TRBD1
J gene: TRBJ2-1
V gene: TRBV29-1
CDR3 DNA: TGCACTGTCGGGACAGGAGAGAGCAATGAGCAGTTCTTC
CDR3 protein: CTVGTGESNEQFF

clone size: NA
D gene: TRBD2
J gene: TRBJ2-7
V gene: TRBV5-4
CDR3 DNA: TGTGCCAGCAGCGGGACTAGCGGGCCCTTTTCCTACGAGCAGTACTTC
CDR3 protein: CASSGTSGPFSYEQYF

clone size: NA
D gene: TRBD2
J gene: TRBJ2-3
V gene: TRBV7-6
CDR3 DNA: TGTGCCAGCAGCTTAAGGACTAGCGGAAACACAGATACGCAGTATTTT
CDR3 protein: CASSLRTSGNTDTQYF

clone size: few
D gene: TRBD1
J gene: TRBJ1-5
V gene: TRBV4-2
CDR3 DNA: TGTGCCAGCAGCCAAGAGAAGGGACAGGTTAATCAGCCCCAGCATTTT
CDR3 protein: CASSQEKGQVNQPQHF

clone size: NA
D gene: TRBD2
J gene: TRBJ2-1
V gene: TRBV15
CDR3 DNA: TGTGCCACAAGACTAGCGGGAGTTGACAATGAGCAGTTCTTC
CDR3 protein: CATRLAGVDNEQFF

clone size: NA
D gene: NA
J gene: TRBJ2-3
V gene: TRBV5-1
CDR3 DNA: TGCGCCAGCAGCTCCCGGACAGGAGGGGGCACAGATACGCAGTATTTT
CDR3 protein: CASSSRTGGGTDTQYF

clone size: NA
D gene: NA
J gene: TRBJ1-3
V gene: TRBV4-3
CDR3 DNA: TGCGCCAGCAGCCAAGATAGGACCGTGGCTGGAAACACCATATATTTT
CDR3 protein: CASSQDRTVAGNTIYF

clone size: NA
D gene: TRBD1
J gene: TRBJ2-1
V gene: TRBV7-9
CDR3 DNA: TGTGCCAGCAGCCCTAGACAGGGGGTAGAATGGAATGAGCAGTTCTTC
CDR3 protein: CASSPRQGVEWNEQFF

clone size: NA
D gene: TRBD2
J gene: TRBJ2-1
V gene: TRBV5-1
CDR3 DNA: TGCGCCAGCAGCTTCTGGGGAGGGGACAATGAGCAGTTCTTC
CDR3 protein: CASSFWGGDNEQFF

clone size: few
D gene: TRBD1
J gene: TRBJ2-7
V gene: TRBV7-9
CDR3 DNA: TGTGCCAGCAGCCCCTTCGAGGGGACAGCGAACTACGAGCAGTACTTC
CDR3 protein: CASSPFEGTANYEQYF

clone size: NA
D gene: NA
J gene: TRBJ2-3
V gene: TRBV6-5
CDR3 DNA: TGTGCCAGCAGTCCTGACACAGATACGCAGTATTTT
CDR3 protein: CASSPDTDTQYF

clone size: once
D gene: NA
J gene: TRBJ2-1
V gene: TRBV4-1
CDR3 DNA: TGCGCCAGCAGCCAAGATGGGTCAGGCGCCTACAATGAGCAGTTCTTC
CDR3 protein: CASSQDGSGAYNEQFF

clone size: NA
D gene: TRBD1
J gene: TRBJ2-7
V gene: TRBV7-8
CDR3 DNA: TGTGCCAGCAGCCCATGGACAGGGGGGGCTTACGAGCAGTACTTC
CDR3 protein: CASSPWTGGAYEQYF

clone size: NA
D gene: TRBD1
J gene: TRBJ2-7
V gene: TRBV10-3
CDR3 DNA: TGTGCCATCAGAGACAGGGAATCCTACGAGCAGTACTTC
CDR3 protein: CAIRDRESYEQYF

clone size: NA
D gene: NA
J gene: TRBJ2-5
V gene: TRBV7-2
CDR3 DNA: TGTGCCAGCAGCTTACACGGACGGGAGACCCAGTACTTC
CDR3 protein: CASSLHGRETQYF

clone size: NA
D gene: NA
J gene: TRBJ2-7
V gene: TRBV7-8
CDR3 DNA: TGTGCCAGCAGCTTGGCCCCTTACGAGCAGTACTTC
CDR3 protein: CASSLAPYEQYF

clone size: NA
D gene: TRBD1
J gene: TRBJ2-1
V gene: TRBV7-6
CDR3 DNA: TGTGCCAGCAGCTTAGGGACAGGGGCCAATGAGCAGTTCTTC
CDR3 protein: CASSLGTGANEQFF

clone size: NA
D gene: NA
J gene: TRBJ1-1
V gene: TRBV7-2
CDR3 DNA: TGTGCCAGCAGCCTGGCCCCCGGCTCTGAAGCTTTCTTT
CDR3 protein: CASSLAPGSEAFF

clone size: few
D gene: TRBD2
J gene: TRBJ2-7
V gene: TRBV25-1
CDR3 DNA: TGTGCCAGCAGTGAAGAGGACGGGAGGGCCCCTTACGAGCAGTACTTC
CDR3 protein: CASSEEDGRAPYEQYF

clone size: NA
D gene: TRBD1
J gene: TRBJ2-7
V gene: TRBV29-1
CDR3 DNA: TGCAGCGCTGCCACAGGGGGGACCTACGAGCAGTACTTC
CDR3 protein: CSAATGGTYEQYF

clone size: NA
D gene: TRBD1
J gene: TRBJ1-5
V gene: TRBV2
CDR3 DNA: TGTGCCAGCAGCGCCGTACACAAATTCGGGACAGGGTACGGTCAGCCCCAGCATTTT
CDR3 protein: CASSAVHKFGTGYGQPQHF

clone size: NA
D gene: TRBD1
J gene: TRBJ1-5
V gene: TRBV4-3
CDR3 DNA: TGCGCCAGCGGTCCGGGACAGTTACATAGCAATCAGCCCCAGCATTTT
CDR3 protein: CASGPGQLHSNQPQHF

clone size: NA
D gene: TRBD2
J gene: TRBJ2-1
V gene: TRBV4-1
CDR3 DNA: TGCGCCAGCAGCCAAGAAGGACTAGCGGGAGGCTCCTACAATGAGCAGTTCTTC
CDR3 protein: CASSQEGLAGGSYNEQFF

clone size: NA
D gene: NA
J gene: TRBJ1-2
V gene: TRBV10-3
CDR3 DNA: TGTGCCACCGCCGGAGCAGGGTCTAACTATGGCTACACCTTC
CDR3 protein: CATAGAGSNYGYTF

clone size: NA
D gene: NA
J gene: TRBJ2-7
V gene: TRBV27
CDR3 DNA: TGTGCCAGCAGTTCCCTCGGGACCCAAAAGTTTGGGCAGTACTTC
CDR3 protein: CASSSLGTQKFGQYF

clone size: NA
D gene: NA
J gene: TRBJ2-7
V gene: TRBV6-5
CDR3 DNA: TGTGCCAGCAGTTACGGGATCAACGAGCAGTACTTC
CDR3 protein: CASSYGINEQYF

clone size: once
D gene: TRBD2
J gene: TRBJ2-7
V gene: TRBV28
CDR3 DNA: TGTGCCAGCAGCTTTACCACAAGCGGGAGCTACGAGCAGTACTTC
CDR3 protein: CASSFTTSGSYEQYF

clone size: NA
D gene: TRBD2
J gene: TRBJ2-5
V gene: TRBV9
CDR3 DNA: TGTGCCAGCAGCCTAGATGGGACTAGCGGGAGGGCCTGGGAGACCCAGTACTTC
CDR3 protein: CASSLDGTSGRAWETQYF

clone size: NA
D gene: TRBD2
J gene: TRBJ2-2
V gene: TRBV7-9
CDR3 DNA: TGTGCCAGCAGCTTTGCTAGCGGGCTATTCGCGAACACCGGGGAGCTGTTTTTT
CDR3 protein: CASSFASGLFANTGELFF

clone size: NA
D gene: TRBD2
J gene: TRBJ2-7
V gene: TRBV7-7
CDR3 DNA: TGTGCCAGCAGCGAGGGACTAGAAAATACCTACGAGCAGTACTTC
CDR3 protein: CASSEGLENTYEQYF

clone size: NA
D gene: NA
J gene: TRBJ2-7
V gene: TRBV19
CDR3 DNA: TGTGCCAGTAGTATTCCGACTAGTCCGTACGAGCAGTACTTC
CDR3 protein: CASSIPTSPYEQYF

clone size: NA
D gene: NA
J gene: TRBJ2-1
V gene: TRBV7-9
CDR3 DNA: TGTGCCAGCAGCTTAGTCGGGAGCTCCTACAATGAGCAGTTCTTC
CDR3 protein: CASSLVGSSYNEQFF

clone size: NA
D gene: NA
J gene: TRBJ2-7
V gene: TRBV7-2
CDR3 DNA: TGTGCCAGCAGCTGGGAACCCCACTCCTACGAGCAGTACTTC
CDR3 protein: CASSWEPHSYEQYF

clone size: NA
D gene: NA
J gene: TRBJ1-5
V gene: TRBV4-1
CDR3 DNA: TGCGCCAGCAGCCAAGAACTCAGACAGGCCCATCAGCCCCAGCATTTT
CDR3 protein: CASSQELRQAHQPQHF

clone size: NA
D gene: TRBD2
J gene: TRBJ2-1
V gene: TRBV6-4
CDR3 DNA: TGTGCCAGCAGTGACGGGACTAGCGGGGACAATGAGCAGTTCTTC
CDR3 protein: CASSDGTSGDNEQFF

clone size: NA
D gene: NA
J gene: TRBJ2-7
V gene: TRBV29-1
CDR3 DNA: TGCAGCGTGCAGGGACCTACTGGTCGGGAGCAGTACTTC
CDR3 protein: CSVQGPTGREQYF

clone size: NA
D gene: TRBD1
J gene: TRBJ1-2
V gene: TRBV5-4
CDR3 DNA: TGTGCCAGCAGCTTGGGGGCGGGGACAGAATATGGCTACACCTTC
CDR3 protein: CASSLGAGTEYGYTF

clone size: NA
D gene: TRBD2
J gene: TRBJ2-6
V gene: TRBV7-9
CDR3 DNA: TGTGCCAGCAGCTCAACCCTAGCGGGAGTGATCTCTGGGGCCAACGTCCCGACTTTC
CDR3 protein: CASSSTLAGVISGANVPTF

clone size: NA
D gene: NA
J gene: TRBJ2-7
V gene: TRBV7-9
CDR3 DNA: TGTGCCAGCAGCTTAGTAGACGGGGGGCCCTCCTACGAGCAGTACTTC
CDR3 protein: CASSLVDGGPSYEQYF

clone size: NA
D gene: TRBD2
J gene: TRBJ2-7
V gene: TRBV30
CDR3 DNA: TGTGCCTACTGGGAGGGGCCGGGAGGCCCCTCCTACGAGCAGTACTTC
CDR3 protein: CAYWEGPGGPSYEQYF

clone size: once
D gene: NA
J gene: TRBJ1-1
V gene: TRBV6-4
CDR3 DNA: TGTGCCAGCAGTGACGAGTCGGGCACTGAAGCTTTCTTT
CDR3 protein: CASSDESGTEAFF